Following are 13 T cell receptor beta chains from one sample sequenced in a study of T cells after yellow fever vaccination. Each CDR3 protein is one row after TCRdb ran MiXCR on the 5' RACE reads. The sample has hundreds of thousands of distinct CDR3 sequences; 12% are singletons. The sequenced sample was CD4+ T cells sorted from PBMCs, obtained 15 days after the yellow fever booster vaccination. These receptors were obtained from a man younger than 35 who received the YFV17D yellow fever vaccine.

The rearrangement joins TRBV18 to TRBJ2-2; D is ambiguous. The germline V and J ends were trimmed by 3 bases and 0 bases, with 8 bases remaining between them. The CDR3 has 15 residues. Looked up from germline, CDR1 is KGHSH and CDR2 is LQKENI. CDR3 in DNA: TGTGCCAGCTCACCGCGTCAGGCGAACACCGGGGAGCTGTTTTTT. Translating gives CASSPRQANTGELFF.

The J gene is TRBJ1-2, the V gene TRBV10-3; a possible D gene is TRBD1 (6 bases). The CDR3 consists of 14 residues. The germline V gene has CDR1 ENHRY and CDR2 SYGVKD. The germline V and J ends were trimmed by 2 bases and 4 bases, with 11 bases remaining between them. The CDR3 nucleotides are TGTGCCATCAGTGAGCAAGGACAGCTCTATGGCTACACCTTC. Translated: CAISEQGQLYGYTF.

Many counts were recorded for this clonotype. The chain combines TRBV7-9 with TRBJ2-7; tentative D call: TRBD2 (5 bases). The ends were cut back, 0 bases at V and 2 bases at J, with 5 bases in the middle. Germline CDR1 SEHNR, CDR2 FQNEAQ (reference sequence). This CDR3 has 13 amino acids. CDR3 DNA sequence: TGTGCCAGCAGCTTAGCGCGGGCCTACGAGCAGTACTTC. It codes for CASSLARAYEQYF.

This chain uses TRBV6-1 with TRBJ1-5, with D unclear. Germline values: CDR1 MNHNS, CDR2 SASEGT. The CDR3 is made up of 15 amino acids. Trimming took off 2 bases at V and 1 base at J, with 9 bases between the two ends. The CDR3 spells CASSEMAKSNQPQHF. The CDR3, as DNA: TGTGCCAGCAGTGAAATGGCTAAGAGCAATCAGCCCCAGCATTTT.

This clonotype was seen at least ten times. The rearrangement joins TRBV5-6 to TRBJ1-2, with D unresolved. With 4 bases removed from V and 0 bases from J, the gap between germline ends came to 10 bases. The CDR3 has 14 residues. Per germline, CDR1 SGHDT and CDR2 YYEEEE. In DNA form, the CDR3 reads TGTGCCAGCAGCCCTATGCAGTCTAACTATGGCTACACCTTC. Translation gives CASSPMQSNYGYTF.

This clonotype was picked up one time. The chain links TRBV6-5 to TRBJ1-6; weak D call: TRBD1 (5 bases). This CDR3 has 14 residues. V was cut by 6 bases and J by 5 bases, with 11 bases left in between. Germline V lookup: CDR1 MNHEY, CDR2 SVGAGI. The CDR3 nucleotides read TGTGCCAGCAGCCAGGGTGGAAATAATTCACCCCTCCACTTT. Encoded protein: CASSQGGNNSPLHF.

The V call is TRBV4-1, the J call TRBJ1-1; 7 bases are shared with TRBD1. Germline CDR1 and CDR2: MGHRA and YSYEKL. The CDR3 sequence is 14 residues long. V gave up 4 bases and J gave up 6 bases; unmatched junction bases: 8. In DNA form, the CDR3 reads TGCGCCAGCAGCCGACAGGGAGATAGTCCTGAAGCTTTCTTT. This translates into CASSRQGDSPEAFF.

This clonotype was seen a handful of times. The gene calls are TRBV5-6 and TRBJ2-5; 12 positions agree with TRBD2. Germline V gene sequence: CDR1 SGHDT, CDR2 YYEEEE. The CDR3 is 18 residues long. With V trimmed by 0 bases and J by 3 bases, 9 bases remained unmatched. The CDR3 nucleotides are TGTGCCAGCAGCTTGGCCCCAGCTAGCGGGGGGGCCGAAGAGACCCAGTACTTC. Translation: CASSLAPASGGAEETQYF.

This clonotype was seen repeatedly, ten times or more. This sequence joins TRBV29-1 and TRBJ2-7; 8 nucleotides line up with TRBD1. Per the germline V gene, CDR1 is SQVTM and CDR2 is ANQGSEA. This CDR3 region has 13 residues. Trimming at V came to 1 base and at J to 2 bases, leaving 1 base not matched to a gene. The CDR3 spells CSVEGTGTYEQYF. DNA for the CDR3: TGCAGCGTTGAAGGGACAGGGACCTACGAGCAGTACTTC.

The chain has TRBV4-1 and TRBJ1-6; 7 nucleotides align to TRBD1. The V and J ends lost 2 bases and 8 bases, in that order; junction bases with no gene match: 9. There are 16 residues in the CDR3. Germline V gene sequence: CDR1 MGHRA, CDR2 YSYEKL. The CDR3 reads CASSQLGQTTYSPLHF. DNA for the CDR3: TGCGCCAGCAGCCAACTGGGACAGACAACCTATTCACCCCTCCACTTT.

The V call is TRBV7-3, the J call TRBJ2-1; 8 bases are a match to TRBD2. J was trimmed by 0 bases and V by 2 bases; bases with no gene match: 9. This CDR3 has 18 amino acids. Germline loops: CDR1 SGHTA, CDR2 FQGTGA. Written as DNA, the CDR3 is TGTGCCAGCAGCTTATACCCCCAAAGCGGGGGCTCCTACAATGAGCAGTTCTTC. The encoded protein is CASSLYPQSGGSYNEQFF. Full variable domain (outside the CDR3, taken from reference TRBV7-3 and TRBJ2-1): GAGVSQTPSNKVTEKGKYVELRCDPISGHTALYWYRQSLGQGPEFLIYFQGTGAADDSGLPNDRFFAVRPEGSVSTLKIQRTERGDSAVYLCASSLYPQSGGSYNEQFFGPGTRLTVL.

The chain carries TRBV12-3 or TRBV12-4 and TRBJ1-1, with D unclear. V lost 6 bases and J lost 11, with 16 bases in between. CDR3 length equals 12 residues. CDR3 loop: CASSWAPGNAFF. The CDR3 nucleotides read TGTGCCAGCAGCTGGGCTCCGGGGAATGCTTTCTTT.

In this sample, this clonotype turned up a few times. The chain links TRBV24-1 to TRBJ2-1; 8 bases map to TRBD1. This CDR3 has 15 residues. Germline CDR1 reads KGHDR; CDR2 reads SFDVKD. Germline trimming cut 9 bases from V and 6 bases from J; bases unmatched to any gene: 12. CDR3 sequence: CATEDRQGAVNEQFF. Here the CDR3 DNA reads TGTGCCACCGAGGATAGGCAGGGGGCGGTCAATGAGCAGTTCTTC.